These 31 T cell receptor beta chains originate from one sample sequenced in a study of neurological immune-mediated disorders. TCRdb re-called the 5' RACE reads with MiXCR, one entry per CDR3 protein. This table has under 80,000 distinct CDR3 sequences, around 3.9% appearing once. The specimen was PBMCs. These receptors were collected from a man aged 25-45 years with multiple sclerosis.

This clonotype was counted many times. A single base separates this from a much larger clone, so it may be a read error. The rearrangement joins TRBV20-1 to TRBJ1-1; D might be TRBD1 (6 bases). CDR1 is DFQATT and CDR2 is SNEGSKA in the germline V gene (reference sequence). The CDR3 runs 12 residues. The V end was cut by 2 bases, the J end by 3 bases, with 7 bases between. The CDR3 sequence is CSARKGDTEAFF. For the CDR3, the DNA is TGCAGTGCTAGAAAGGGGGACACTGAAGCTTTCTTT.

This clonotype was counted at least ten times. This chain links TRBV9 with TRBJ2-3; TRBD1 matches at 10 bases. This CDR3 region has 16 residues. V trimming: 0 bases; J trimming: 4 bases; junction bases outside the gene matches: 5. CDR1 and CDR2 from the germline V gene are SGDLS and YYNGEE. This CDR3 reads CASSVVRDRGADTQYF. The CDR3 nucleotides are TGTGCCAGCAGCGTAGTTCGGGACAGGGGTGCAGATACGCAGTATTTT.

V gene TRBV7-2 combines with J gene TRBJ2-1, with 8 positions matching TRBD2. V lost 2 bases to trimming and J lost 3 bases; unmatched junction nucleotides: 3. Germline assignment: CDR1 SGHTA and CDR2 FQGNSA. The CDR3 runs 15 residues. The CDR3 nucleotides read TGTGCCAGCAGCTTACGGGGGGGGCACTACAATGAGCAGTTCTTC. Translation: CASSLRGGHYNEQFF.

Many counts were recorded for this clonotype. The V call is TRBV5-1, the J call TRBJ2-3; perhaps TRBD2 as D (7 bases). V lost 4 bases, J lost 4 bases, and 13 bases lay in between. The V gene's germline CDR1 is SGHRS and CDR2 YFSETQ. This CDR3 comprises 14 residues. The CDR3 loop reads CASSPRGAPDTQYF. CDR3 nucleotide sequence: TGCGCCAGCAGCCCCCGGGGGGCCCCAGATACGCAGTATTTT.

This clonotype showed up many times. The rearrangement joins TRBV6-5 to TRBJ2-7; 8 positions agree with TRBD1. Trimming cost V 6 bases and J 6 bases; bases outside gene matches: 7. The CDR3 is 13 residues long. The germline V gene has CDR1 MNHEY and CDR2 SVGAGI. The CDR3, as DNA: TGTGCCAGCAGCCATGACAGGGGAGGCGAGCAGTACTTC. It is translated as CASSHDRGGEQYF.

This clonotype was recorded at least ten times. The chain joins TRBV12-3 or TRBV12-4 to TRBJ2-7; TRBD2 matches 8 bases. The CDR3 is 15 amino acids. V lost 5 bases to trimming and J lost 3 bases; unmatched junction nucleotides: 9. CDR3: CASSPPGGEFYEQYF. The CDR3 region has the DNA TGTGCCAGCAGTCCTCCGGGAGGGGAATTCTACGAGCAGTACTTC.

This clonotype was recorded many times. The DNA for the CDR3 is TGTGCCAGCTCGTTCCTCGGGACCGGGACCCCAGAGACCCAGTACTTC. Translation: CASSFLGTGTPETQYF. This chain joins TRBV12-3 or TRBV12-4 and TRBJ2-5; perhaps D is TRBD1 or TRBD2 (5 bases each). V shed 8 bases and J shed 4 bases, with 23 bases lying between them. The CDR3 runs 16 residues.

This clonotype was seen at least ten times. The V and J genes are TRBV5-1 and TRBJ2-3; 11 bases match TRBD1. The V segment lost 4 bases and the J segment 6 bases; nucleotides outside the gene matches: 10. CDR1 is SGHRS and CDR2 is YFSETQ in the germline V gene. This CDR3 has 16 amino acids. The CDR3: CASSVAGTGGSDTQYF. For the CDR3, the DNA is TGCGCCAGCAGCGTAGCCGGGACAGGGGGTTCGGATACGCAGTATTTT.

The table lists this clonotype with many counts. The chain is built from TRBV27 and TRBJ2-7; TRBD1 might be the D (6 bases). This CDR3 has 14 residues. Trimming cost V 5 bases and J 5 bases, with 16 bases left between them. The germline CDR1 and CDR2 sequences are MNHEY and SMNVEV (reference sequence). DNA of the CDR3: TGTGCCAGCAGTCTAGGGACACCGAAGGACGAGCAGTACTTC. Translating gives CASSLGTPKDEQYF.

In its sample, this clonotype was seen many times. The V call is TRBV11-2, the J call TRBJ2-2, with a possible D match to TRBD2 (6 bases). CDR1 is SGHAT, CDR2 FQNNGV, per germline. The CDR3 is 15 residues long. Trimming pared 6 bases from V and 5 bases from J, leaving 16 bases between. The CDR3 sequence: CASRIRDWGTGELFF. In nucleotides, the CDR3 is TGTGCCAGCAGAATCCGGGACTGGGGGACCGGGGAGCTGTTTTTT.

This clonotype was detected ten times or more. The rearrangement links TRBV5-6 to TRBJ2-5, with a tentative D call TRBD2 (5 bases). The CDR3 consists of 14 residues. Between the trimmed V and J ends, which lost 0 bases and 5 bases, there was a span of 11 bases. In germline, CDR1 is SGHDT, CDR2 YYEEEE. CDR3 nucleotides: TGTGCCAGCAGCTTGGCCCCCCCGGGGGAGACCCAGTACTTC. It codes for CASSLAPPGETQYF.

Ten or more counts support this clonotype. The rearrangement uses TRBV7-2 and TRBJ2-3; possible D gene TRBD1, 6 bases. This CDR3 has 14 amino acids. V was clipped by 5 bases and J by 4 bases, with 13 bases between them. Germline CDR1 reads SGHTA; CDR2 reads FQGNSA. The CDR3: CASSKHRDADTQYF. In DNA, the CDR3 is TGTGCCAGCAGCAAACACAGGGACGCAGATACGCAGTATTTT.

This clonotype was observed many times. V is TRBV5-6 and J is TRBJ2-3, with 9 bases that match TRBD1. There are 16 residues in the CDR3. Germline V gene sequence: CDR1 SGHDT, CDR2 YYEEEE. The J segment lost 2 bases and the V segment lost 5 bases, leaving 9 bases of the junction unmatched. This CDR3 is CASSFYRGQFTDTQYF. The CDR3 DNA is TGTGCCAGCAGTTTCTACAGGGGGCAGTTCACAGATACGCAGTATTTT.

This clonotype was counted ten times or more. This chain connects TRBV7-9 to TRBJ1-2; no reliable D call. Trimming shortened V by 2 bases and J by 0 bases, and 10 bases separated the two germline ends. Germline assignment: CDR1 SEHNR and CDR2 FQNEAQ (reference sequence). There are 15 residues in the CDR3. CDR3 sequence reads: CASSLLAIANYGYTF. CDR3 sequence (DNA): TGTGCCAGCAGCTTATTGGCGATTGCTAACTATGGCTACACCTTC.

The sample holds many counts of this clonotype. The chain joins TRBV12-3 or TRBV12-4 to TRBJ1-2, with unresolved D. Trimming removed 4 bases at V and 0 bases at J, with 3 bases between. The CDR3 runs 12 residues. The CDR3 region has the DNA TGTGCCAGCAGTTCCACTAACTATGGCTACACCTTC. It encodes CASSSTNYGYTF.

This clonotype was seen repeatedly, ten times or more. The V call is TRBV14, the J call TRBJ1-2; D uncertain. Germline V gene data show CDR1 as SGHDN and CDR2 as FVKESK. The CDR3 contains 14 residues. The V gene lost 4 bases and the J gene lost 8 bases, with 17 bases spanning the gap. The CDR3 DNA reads TGTGCCAGCAGCCCCTTTCTACGGTCGAACGGCTACACCTTC. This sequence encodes CASSPFLRSNGYTF. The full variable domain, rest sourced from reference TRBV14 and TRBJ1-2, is EAGVTQFPSHSVIEKGQTVTLRCDPISGHDNLYWYRRVMGKEIKFLLHFVKESKQDESGMPNNRFLAERTGGTYSTLKVQPAELEDSGVYFCASSPFLRSNGYTFGSGTRLTVV.

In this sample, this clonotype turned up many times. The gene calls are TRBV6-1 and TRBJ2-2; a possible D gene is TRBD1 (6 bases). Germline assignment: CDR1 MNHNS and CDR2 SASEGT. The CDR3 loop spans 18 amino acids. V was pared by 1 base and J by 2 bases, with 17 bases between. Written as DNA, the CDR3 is TGTGCCAGCAGTGAAGTCCCTCCACAGGGAATTAACACCGGGGAGCTGTTTTTT. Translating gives CASSEVPPQGINTGELFF.

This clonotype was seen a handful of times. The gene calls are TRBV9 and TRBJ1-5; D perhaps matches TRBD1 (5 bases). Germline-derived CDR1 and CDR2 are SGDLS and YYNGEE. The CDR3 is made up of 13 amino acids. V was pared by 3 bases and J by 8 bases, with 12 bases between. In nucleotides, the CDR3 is TGTGCCAGCAGCGGAGGAGCGGGGGAGCCCCAGCATTTT. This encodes CASSGGAGEPQHF. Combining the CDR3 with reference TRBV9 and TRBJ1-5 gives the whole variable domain DSGVTQTPKHLITATGQRVTLRCSPRSGDLSVYWYQQSLDQGLQFLIQYYNGEERAKGNILERFSAQQFPDLHSELNLSSLELGDSALYFCASSGGAGEPQHFGDGTRLSIL.

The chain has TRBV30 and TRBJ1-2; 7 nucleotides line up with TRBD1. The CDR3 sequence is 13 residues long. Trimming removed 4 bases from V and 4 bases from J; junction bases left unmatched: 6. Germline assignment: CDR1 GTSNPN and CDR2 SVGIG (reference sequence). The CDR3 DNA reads TGTGCCTGGACGCGGGACAGACCCTATGGCTACACCTTC. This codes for CAWTRDRPYGYTF.

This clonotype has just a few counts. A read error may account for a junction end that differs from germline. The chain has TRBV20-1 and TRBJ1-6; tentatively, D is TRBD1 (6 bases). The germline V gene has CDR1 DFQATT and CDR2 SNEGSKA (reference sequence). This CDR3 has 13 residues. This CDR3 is CSTTGRSNSPLNF. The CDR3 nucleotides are TGCAGTACCACAGGGAGATCGAATTCACCCCTCAACTTT.

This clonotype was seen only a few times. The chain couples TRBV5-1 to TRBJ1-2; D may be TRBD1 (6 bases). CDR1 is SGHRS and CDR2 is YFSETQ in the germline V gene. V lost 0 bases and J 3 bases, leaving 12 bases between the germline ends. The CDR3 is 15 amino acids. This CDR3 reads CASSLAGGSDYGYTF. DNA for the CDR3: TGCGCCAGCAGCTTGGCCGGGGGCAGCGACTATGGCTACACCTTC.

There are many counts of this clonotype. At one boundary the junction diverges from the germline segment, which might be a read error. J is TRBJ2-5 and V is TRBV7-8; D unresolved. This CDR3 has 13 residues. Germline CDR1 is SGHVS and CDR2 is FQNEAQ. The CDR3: CASSRAGSAYKGF. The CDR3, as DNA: TGTGCCAGCAGCCGGGCTGGTTCGGCCTATAAGGGCTTC.

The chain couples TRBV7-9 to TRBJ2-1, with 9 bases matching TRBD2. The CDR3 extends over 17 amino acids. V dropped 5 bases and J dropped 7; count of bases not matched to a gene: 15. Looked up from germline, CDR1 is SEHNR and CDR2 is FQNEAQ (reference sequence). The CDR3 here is CASSQNSGGTLNNEQFF. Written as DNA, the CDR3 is TGTGCCAGCAGCCAAAACAGCGGGGGGACACTAAATAATGAGCAGTTCTTC.

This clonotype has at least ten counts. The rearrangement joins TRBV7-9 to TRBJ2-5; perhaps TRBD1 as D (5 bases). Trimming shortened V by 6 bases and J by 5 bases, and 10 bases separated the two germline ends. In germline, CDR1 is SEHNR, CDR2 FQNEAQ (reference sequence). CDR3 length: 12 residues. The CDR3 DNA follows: TGTGCCAGCAGACAAGGGGTCGAGACCCAGTACTTC. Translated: CASRQGVETQYF.

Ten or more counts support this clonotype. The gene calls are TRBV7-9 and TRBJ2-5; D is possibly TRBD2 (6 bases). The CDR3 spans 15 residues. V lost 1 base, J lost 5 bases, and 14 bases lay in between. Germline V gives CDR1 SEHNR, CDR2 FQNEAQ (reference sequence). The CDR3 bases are TGTGCCAGCAGCTTAGGGCGGGGAGCGGAGGAGACCCAGTACTTC. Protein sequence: CASSLGRGAEETQYF. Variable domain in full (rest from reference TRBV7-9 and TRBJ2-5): DTGVSQNPRHKITKRGQNVTFRCDPISEHNRLYWYRQTLGQGPEFLTYFQNEAQLEKSRLLSDRFSAERPKGSFSTLEIQRTEQGDSAMYLCASSLGRGAEETQYFGPGTRLLVL.

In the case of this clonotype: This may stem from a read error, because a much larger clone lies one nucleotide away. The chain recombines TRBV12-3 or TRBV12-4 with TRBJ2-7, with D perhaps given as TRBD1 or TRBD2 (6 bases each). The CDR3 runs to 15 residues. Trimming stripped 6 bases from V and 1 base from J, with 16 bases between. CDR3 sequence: CASSLGGHGSYEQYF. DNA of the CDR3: TGTGCCAGCAGCCTGGGGGGACATGGGTCCTACGAGCAGTACTTC.

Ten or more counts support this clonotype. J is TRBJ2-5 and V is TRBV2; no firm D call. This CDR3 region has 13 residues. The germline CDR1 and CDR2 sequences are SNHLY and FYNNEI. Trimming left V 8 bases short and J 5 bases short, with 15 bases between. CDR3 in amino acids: CASLRRVGETQYF. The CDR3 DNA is TGTGCCAGCCTTCGCCGGGTCGGGGAGACCCAGTACTTC.

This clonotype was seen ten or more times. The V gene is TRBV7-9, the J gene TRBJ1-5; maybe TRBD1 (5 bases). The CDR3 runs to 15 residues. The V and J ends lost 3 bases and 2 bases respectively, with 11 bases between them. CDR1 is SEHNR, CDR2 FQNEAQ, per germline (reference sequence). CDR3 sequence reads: CASSFQGEGNQPQHF. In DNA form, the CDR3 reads TGTGCCAGCAGCTTCCAGGGAGAAGGCAATCAGCCCCAGCATTTT.

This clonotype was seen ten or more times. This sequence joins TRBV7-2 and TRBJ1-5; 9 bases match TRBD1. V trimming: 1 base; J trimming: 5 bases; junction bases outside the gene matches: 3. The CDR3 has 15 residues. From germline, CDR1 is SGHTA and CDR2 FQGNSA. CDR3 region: CASSLETGGYQPQHF. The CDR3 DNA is TGTGCCAGCAGCTTAGAGACAGGGGGGTATCAGCCCCAGCATTTT.

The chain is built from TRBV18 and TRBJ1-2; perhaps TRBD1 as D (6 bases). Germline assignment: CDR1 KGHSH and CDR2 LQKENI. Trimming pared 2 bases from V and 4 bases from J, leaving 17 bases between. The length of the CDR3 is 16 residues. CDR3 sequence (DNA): TGTGCCAGCTCACCAGATCAGGGGTCGATGGGCTATGGCTACACCTTC. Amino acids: CASSPDQGSMGYGYTF.

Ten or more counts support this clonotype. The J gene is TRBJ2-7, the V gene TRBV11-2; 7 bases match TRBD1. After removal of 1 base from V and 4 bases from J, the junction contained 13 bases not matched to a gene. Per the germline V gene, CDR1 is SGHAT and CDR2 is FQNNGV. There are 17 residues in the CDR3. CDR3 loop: CASSLGTGLRVPYEQYF. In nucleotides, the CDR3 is TGTGCCAGCAGCTTAGGGACAGGCCTTCGGGTGCCTTACGAGCAGTACTTC.